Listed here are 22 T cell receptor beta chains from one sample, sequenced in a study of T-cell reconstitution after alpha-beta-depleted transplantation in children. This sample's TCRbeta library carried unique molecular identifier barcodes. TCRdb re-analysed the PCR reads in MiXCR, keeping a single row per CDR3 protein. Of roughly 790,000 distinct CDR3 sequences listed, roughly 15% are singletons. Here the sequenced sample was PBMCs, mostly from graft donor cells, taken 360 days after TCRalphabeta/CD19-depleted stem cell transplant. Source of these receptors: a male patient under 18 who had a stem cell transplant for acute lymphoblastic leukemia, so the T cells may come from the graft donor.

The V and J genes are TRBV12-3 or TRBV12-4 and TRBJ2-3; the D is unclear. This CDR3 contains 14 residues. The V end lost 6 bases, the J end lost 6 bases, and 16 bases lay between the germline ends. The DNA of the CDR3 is TGTGCCAGCAGATCTCGGGCAACGCGGGATACGCAGTATTTT. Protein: CASRSRATRDTQYF.

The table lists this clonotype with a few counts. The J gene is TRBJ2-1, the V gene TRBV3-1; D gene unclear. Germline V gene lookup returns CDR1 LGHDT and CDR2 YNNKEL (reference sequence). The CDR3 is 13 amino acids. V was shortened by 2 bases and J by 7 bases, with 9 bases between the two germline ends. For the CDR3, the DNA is TGTGCCAGCAGCCAAAGGTCACGGAATGAGCAGTTCTTC. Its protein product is CASSQRSRNEQFF.

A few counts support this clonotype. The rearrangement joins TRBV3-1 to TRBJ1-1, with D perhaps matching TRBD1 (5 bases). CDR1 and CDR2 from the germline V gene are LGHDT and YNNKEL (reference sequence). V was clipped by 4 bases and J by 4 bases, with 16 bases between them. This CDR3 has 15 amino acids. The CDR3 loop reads CASSRGSGVGTEAFF. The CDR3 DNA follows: TGTGCCAGCAGCCGAGGGTCGGGGGTCGGCACTGAAGCTTTCTTT.

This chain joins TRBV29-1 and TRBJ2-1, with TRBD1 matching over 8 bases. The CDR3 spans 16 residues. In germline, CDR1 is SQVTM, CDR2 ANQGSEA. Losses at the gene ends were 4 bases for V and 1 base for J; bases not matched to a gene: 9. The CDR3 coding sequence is TGCAGCGTTGCCTTGACAGGGGTAAGGTCCTACAATGAGCAGTTCTTC. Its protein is CSVALTGVRSYNEQFF.

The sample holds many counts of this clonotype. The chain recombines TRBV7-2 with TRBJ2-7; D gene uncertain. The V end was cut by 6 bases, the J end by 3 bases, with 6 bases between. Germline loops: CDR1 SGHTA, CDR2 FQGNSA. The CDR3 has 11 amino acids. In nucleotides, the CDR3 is TGTGCCAGCAGGCAGAGCTACGAGCAGTACTTC. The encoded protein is CASRQSYEQYF.

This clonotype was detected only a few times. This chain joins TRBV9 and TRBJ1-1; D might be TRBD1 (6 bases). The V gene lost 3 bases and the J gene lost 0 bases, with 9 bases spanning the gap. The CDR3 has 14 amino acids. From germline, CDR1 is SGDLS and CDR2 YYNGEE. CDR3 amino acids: CASSARGLNTEAFF. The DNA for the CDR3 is TGTGCCAGCAGCGCCAGGGGATTGAACACTGAAGCTTTCTTT. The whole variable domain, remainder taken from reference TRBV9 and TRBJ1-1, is DSGVTQTPKHLITATGQRVTLRCSPRSGDLSVYWYQQSLDQGLQFLIQYYNGEERAKGNILERFSAQQFPDLHSELNLSSLELGDSALYFCASSARGLNTEAFFGQGTRLTVV.

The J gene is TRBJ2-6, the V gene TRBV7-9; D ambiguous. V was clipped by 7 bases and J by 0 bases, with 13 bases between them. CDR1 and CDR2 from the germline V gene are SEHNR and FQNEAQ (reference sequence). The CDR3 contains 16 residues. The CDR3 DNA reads TGTGCCAGCAACCCTCCTACAACCTCTGGGGCCAACGTCCTGACTTTC. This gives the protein CASNPPTTSGANVLTF.

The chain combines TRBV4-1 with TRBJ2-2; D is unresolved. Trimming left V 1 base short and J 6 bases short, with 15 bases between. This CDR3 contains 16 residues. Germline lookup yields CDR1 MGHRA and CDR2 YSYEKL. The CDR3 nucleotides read TGCGCCAGCAGCCAAGGAACGATTTGGCGGCCCGGGGAGCTGTTTTTT. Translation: CASSQGTIWRPGELFF.

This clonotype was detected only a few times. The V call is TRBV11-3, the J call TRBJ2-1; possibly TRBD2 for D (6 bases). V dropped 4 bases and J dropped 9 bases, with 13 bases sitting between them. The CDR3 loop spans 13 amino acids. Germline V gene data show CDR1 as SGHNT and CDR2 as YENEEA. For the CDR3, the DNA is TGTGCCAGCAGCTCCCGGGAGAGCGGTGAGCAGTTCTTC. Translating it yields CASSSRESGEQFF. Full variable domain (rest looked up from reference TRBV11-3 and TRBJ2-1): EAGVVQSPRYKIIEKKQPVAFWCNPISGHNTLYWYLQNLGQGPELLIRYENEEAVDDSQLPKDRFSAERLKGVDSTLKIQPAELGDSAVYLCASSSRESGEQFFGPGTRLTVL.

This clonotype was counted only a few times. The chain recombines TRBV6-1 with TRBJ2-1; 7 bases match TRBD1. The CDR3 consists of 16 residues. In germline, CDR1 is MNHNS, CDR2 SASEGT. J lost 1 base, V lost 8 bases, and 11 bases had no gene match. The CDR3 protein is CASLSHGQESYNEQFF. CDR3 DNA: TGTGCCAGCCTAAGCCACGGACAGGAATCCTACAATGAGCAGTTCTTC.

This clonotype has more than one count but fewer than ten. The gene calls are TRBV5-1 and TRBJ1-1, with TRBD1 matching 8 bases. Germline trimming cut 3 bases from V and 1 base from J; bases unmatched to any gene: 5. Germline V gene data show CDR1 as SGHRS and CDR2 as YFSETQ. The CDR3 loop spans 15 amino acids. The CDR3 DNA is TGCGCCAGCAGCTGGACCGGGACAGGGAACACTGAAGCTTTCTTT. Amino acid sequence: CASSWTGTGNTEAFF. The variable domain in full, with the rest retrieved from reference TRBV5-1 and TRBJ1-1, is KAGVTQTPRYLIKTRGQQVTLSCSPISGHRSVSWYQQTPGQGLQFLFEYFSETQRNKGNFPGRFSGRQFSNSRSEMNVSTLELGDSALYLCASSWTGTGNTEAFFGQGTRLTVV.

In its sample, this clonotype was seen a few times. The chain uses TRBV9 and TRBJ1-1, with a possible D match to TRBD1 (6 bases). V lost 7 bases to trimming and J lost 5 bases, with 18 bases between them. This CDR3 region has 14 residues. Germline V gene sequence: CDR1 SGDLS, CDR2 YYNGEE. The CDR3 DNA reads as TGTGCCAGCTCCTCGGGGGCCGAAAGGACTGAAGCTTTCTTT. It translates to CASSSGAERTEAFF.

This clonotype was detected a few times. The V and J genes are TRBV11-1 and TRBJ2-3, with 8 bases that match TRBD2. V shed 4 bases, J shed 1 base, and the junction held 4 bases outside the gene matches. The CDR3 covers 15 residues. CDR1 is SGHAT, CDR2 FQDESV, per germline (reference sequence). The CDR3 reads CASSSPGLGTDTQYF. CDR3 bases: TGTGCCAGCAGCTCTCCGGGACTAGGCACAGATACGCAGTATTTT.

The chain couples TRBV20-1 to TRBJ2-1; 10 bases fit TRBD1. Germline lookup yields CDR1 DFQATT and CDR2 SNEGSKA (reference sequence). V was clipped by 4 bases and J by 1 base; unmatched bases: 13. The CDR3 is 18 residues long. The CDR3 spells CSATAGTGVPFSYNEQFF. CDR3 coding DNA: TGCAGTGCTACAGCCGGGACAGGGGTGCCCTTTTCCTACAATGAGCAGTTCTTC.

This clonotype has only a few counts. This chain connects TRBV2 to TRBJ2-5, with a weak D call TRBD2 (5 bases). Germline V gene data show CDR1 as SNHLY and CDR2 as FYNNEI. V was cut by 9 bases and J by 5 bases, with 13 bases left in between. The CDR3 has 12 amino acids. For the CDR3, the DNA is TGTGCCAGAGGAGGAATTGAGGAGACCCAGTACTTC. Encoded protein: CARGGIEETQYF.

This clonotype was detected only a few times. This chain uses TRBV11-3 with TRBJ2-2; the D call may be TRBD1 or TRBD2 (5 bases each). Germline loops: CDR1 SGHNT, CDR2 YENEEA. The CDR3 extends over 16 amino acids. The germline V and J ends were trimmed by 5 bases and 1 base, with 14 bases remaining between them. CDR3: CASSPRGAGNTGELFF. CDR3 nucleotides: TGTGCCAGCAGCCCCCGAGGGGCCGGGAACACCGGGGAGCTGTTTTTT.

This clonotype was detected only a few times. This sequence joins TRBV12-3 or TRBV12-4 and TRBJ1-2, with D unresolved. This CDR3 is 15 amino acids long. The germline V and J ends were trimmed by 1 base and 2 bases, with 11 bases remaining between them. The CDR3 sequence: CASSLGPRRNYGYTF. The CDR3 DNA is TGTGCCAGCAGTTTAGGGCCGAGGCGAAACTATGGCTACACCTTC.

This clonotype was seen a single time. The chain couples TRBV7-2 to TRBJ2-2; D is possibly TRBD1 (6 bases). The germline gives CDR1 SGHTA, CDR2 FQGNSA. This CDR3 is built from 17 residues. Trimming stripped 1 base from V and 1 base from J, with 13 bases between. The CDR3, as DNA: TGTGCCAGCAGCTTAGGAGCTTGGACAGTGAACACCGGGGAGCTGTTTTTT. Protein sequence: CASSLGAWTVNTGELFF.

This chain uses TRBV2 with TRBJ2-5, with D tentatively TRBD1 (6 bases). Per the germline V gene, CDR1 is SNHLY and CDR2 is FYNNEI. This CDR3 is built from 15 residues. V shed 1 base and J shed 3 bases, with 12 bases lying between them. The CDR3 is CASSEVLTGEETQYF. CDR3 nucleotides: TGTGCCAGCAGTGAAGTATTGACAGGAGAAGAGACCCAGTACTTC.

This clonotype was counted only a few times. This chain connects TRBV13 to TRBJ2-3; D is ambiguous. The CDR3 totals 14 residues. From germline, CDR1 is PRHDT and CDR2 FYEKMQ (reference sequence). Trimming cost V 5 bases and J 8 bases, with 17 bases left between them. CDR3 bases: TGTGCCAGCAGCCCGCATAGGGCCCACGGTACGCAGTATTTT. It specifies CASSPHRAHGTQYF.

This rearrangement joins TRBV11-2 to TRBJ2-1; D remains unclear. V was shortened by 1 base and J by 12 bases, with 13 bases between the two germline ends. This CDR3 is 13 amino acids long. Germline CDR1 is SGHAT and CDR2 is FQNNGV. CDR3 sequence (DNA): TGTGCCAGCAGCTTAGTTACGGGTGTTGGGCAGTTCTTC. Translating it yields CASSLVTGVGQFF.

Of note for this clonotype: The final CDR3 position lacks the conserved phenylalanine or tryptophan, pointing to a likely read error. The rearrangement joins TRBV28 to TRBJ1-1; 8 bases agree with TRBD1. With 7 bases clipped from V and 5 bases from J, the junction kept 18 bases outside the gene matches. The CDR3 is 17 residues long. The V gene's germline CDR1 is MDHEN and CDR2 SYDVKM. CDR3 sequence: CASKVSTGAHEDTEAFC. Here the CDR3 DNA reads TGTGCCAGCAAAGTTTCGACAGGGGCCCACGAAGATACTGAAGCTTTCTGT.